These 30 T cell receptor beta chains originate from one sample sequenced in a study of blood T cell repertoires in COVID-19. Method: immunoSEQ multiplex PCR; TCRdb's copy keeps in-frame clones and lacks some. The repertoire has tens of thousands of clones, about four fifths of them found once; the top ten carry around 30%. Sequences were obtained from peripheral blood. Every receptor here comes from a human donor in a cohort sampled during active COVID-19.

CDR3 in DNA: TGTGCCAGTAGTATTAGGGAGGGAGAGCCCCAGCATTTT. It encodes CASSIREGEPQHF. V and J are TRBV19 and TRBJ1-5, with D unclear. This CDR3 spans 13 amino acids. CDR1 is LNHDA, CDR2 SQIVND, per germline (reference sequence). V lost 3 bases to trimming and J lost 8 bases, with 11 bases between them.

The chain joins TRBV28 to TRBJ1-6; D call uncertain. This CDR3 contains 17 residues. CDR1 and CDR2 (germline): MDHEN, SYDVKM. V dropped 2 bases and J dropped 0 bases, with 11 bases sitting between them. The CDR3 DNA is TGTGCCAGCAGTTTACTTGTTGGGAGCTCCTATAATTCACCCCTCCACTTT. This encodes CASSLLVGSSYNSPLHF. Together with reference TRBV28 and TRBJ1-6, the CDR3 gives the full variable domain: DVKVTQSSRYLVKRTGEKVFLECVQDMDHENMFWYRQDPGLGLRLIYFSYDVKMKEKGDIPEGYSVSREKKERFSLILESASTNQTSMYLCASSLLVGSSYNSPLHFGNGTRLTVT.

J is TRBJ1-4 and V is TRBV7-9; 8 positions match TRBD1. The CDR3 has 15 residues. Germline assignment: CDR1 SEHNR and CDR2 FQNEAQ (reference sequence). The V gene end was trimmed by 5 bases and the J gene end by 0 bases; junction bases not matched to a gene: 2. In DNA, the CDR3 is TGTGCCAGCAGCGGACAGGGAACAACTAATGAAAAACTGTTTTTT. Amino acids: CASSGQGTTNEKLFF.

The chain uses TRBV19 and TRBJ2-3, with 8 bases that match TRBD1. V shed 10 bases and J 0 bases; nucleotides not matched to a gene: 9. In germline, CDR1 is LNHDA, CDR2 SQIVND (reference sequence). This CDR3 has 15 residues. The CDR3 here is CATTDRGRSTDTQYF. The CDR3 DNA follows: TGTGCCACAACAGACAGGGGTCGTAGCACAGATACGCAGTATTTT.

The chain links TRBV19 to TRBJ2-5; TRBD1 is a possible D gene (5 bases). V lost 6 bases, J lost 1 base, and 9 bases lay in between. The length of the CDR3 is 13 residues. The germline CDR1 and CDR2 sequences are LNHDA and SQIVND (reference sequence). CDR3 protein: CASSRQIQETQYF. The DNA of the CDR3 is TGTGCCAGTAGCCGACAGATCCAAGAGACCCAGTACTTC.

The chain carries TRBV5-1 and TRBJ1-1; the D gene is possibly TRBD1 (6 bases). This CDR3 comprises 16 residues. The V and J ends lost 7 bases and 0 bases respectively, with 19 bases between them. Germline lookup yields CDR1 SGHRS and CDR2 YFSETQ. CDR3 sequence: CASAPAQTGLNTEAFF. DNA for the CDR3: TGCGCCAGCGCCCCCGCCCAGACAGGCCTGAACACTGAAGCTTTCTTT.

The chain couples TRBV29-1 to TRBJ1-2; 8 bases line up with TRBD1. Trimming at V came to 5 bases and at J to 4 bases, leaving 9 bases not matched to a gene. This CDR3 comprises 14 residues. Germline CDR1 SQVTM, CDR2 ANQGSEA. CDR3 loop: CSVLDRDEGYGYTF. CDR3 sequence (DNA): TGCAGCGTTTTGGACAGGGATGAAGGCTATGGCTACACCTTC. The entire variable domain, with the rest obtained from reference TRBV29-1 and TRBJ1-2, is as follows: SAVISQKPSRDICQRGTSLTIQCQVDSQVTMMFWYRQQPGQSLTLIATANQGSEATYESGFVIDKFPISRPNLTFSTLTVSNMSPEDSSIYLCSVLDRDEGYGYTFGSGTRLTVV.

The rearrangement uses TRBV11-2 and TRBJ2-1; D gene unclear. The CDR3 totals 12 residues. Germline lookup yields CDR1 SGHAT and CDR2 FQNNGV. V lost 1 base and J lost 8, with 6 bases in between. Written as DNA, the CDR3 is TGTGCCAGCAGCTTAGGGAGCGATGAGCAGTTCTTC. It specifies CASSLGSDEQFF.

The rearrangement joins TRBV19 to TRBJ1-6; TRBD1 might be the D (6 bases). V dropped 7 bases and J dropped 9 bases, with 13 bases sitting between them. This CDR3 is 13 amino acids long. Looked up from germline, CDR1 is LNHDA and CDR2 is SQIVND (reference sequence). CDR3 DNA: TGTGCCAGTAAGGGACACCTCCTTTCACCCCTCCACTTT. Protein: CASKGHLLSPLHF.

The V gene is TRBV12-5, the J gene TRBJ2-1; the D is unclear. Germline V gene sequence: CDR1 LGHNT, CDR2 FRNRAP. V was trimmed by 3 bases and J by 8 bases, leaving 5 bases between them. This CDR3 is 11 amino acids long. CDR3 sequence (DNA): TGTGCTAGTGGTTTATATCATGAGCAGTTCTTC. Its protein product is CASGLYHEQFF.

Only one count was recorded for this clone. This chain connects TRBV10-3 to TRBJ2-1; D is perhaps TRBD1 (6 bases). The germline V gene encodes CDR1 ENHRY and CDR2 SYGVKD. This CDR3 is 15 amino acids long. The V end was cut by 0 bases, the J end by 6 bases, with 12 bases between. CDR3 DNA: TGTGCCATCAGTGAGTCGGGACAATCGGCCAATGAGCAGTTCTTC. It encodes CAISESGQSANEQFF.

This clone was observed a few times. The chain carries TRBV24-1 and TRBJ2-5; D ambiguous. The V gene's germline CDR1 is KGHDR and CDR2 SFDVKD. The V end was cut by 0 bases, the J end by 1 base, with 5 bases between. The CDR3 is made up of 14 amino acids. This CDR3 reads CATSDLYGQETQYF. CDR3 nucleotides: TGTGCCACCAGTGATTTGTACGGCCAAGAGACCCAGTACTTC.

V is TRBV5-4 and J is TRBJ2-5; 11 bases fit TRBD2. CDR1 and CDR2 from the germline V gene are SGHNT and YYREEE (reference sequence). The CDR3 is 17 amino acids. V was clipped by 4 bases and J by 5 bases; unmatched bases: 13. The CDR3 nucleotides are TGTGCCAGCAGCCCCGACGTCGTAGCGGGGGGGCGGGAGACCCAGTACTTC. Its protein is CASSPDVVAGGRETQYF.

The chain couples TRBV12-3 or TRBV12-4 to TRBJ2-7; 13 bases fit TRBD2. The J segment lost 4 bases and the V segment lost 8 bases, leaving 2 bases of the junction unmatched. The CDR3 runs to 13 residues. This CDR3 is CASGTSGKYEQYF. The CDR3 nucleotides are TGTGCCAGCGGGACTAGCGGGAAGTACGAGCAGTACTTC.

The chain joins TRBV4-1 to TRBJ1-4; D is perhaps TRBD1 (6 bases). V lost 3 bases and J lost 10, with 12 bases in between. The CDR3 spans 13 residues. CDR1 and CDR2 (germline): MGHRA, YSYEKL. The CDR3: CASSQVQGGKLFF. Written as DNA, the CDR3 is TGCGCCAGCAGCCAGGTACAGGGCGGAAAACTGTTTTTT.

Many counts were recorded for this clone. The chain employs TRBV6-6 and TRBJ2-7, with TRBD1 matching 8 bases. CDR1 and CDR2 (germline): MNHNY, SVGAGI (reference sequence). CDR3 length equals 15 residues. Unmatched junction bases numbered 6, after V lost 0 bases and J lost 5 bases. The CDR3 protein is CASSYSGQGTHEQYF. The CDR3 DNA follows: TGTGCCAGCAGTTACTCTGGACAGGGTACCCACGAGCAGTACTTC.

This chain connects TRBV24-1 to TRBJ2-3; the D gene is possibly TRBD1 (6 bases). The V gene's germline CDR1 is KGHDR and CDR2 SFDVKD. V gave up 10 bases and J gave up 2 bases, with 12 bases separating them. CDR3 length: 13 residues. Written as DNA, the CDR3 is TGTGCCACGCAGGGGCCGAACACAGATACGCAGTATTTT. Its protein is CATQGPNTDTQYF.

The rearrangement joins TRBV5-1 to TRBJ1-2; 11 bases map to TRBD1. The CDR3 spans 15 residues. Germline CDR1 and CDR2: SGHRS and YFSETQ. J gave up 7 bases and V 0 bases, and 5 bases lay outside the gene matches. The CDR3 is CASSLATGTGGGYTF. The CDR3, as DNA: TGCGCCAGCAGCTTGGCCACCGGGACAGGGGGTGGCTACACCTTC. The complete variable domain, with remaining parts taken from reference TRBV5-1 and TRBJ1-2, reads KAGVTQTPRYLIKTRGQQVTLSCSPISGHRSVSWYQQTPGQGLQFLFEYFSETQRNKGNFPGRFSGRQFSNSRSEMNVSTLELGDSALYLCASSLATGTGGGYTFGSGTRLTVV.

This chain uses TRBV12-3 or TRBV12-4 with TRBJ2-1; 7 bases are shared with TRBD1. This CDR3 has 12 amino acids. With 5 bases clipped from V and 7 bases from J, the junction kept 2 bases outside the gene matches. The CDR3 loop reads CASSPTGNEQFF. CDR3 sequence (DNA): TGTGCCAGCAGTCCGACAGGGAATGAGCAGTTCTTC.

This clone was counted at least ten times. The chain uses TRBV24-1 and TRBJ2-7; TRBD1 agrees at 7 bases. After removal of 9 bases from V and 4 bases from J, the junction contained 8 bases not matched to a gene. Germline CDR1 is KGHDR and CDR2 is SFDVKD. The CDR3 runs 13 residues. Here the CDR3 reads CATPGQRFYEQYF. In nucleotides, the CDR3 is TGTGCCACCCCGGGACAGCGTTTTTACGAGCAGTACTTC.

CDR3: CASSTIGRDQPQHF. The DNA for the CDR3 is TGTGCCAGCAGTACTATCGGGAGGGATCAGCCCCAGCATTTT. This chain links TRBV6-5 with TRBJ1-5; D unresolved. Germline-derived CDR1 and CDR2 are MNHEY and SVGAGI. CDR3 length: 14 amino acids. Trimming removed 5 bases at V and 5 bases at J, with 13 bases between.

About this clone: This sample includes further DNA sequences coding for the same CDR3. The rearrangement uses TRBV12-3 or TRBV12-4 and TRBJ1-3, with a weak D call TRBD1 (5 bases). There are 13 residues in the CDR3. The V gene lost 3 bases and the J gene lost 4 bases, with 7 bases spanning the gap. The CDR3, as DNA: TGTGCCAGCAGTTTGCGGGGGGGAAACACCATATATTTT. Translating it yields CASSLRGGNTIYF.

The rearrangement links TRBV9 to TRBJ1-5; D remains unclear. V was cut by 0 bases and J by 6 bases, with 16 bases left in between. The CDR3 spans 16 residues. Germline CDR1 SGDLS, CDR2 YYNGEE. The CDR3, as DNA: TGTGCCAGCAGCGTAGGGTCGGAGAGGGAAGGTCAGCCCCAGCATTTT. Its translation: CASSVGSEREGQPQHF.

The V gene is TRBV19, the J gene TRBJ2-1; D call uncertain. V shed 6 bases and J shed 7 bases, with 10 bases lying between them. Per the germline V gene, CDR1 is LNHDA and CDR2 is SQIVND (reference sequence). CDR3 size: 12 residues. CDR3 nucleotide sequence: TGTGCCAGTAGAGAGGCTTGGAATGAGCAGTTCTTC. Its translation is CASREAWNEQFF.

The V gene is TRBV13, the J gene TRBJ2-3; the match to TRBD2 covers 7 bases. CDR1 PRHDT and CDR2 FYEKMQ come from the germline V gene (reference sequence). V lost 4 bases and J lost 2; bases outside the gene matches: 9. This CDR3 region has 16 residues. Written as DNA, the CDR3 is TGTGCCAGCAGCTCCATGTCTAGCGGCTACACAGATACGCAGTATTTT. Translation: CASSSMSSGYTDTQYF.

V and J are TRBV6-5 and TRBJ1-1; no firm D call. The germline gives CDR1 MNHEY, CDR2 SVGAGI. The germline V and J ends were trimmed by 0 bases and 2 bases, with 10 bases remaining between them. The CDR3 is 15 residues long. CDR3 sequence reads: CASSYSRSFNTEAFF. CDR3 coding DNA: TGTGCCAGCAGTTACTCGCGGAGCTTTAACACTGAAGCTTTCTTT.

The DNA of the CDR3 is TGTGCCAGAAGCTCAACGGACAGTTACGAGCAGTACTTC. Translation gives CARSSTDSYEQYF. The chain has TRBV5-3 and TRBJ2-7; maybe TRBD1 (6 bases). TRBV5-3 counts as an open reading frame of uncertain function. V gave up 3 bases and J gave up 4 bases, with 11 bases separating them. CDR3 size: 13 residues.

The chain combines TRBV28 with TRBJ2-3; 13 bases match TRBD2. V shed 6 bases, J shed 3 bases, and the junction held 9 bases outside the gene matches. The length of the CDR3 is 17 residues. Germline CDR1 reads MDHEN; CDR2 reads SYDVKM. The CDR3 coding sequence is TGTGCCAGCAGCCTCACTAGCGGGAGGGCGTTTACAGATACGCAGTATTTT. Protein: CASSLTSGRAFTDTQYF. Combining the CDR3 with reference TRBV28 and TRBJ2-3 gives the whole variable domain DVKVTQSSRYLVKRTGEKVFLECVQDMDHENMFWYRQDPGLGLRLIYFSYDVKMKEKGDIPEGYSVSREKKERFSLILESASTNQTSMYLCASSLTSGRAFTDTQYFGPGTRLTVL.

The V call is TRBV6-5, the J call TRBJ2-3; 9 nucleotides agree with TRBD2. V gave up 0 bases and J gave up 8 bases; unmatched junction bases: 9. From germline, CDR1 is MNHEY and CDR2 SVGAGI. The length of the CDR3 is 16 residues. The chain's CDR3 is CASSYSGGGAGGTQYF. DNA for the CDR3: TGTGCCAGCAGTTACTCGGGCGGGGGGGCCGGAGGTACGCAGTATTTT.

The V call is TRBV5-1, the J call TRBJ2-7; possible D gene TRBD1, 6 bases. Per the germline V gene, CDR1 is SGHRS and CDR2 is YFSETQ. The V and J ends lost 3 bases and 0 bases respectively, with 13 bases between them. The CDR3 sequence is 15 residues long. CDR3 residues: CASSSGQTSSYEQYF. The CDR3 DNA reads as TGCGCCAGCAGCTCCGGACAGACGAGCTCCTACGAGCAGTACTTC.